A selection of T cell receptor beta chains follows, all from one sample in a study of T-cell reconstitution after alpha-beta-depleted transplantation in children. TCRdb processed the PCR reads anew with MiXCR; each CDR3 protein has one entry. This sample yields 70,000 or so distinct CDR3 sequences, of which roughly 11% are seen a single time; about 12% belongs to the top ten. The sequencing here drew on PBMCs, taken before TCRalphabeta/CD19-depleted stem cell transplant. All receptors derive from a boy aged 5-17 years with acute myeloid leukemia, due to receive a stem cell transplant. CDR3s include the opening cysteine and the closing phenylalanine or tryptophan. D genes are given only for firm matches. The listing skips clone size in some rows; elsewhere it reads once, few, many or a size class.

V,J,size,D,CDR3,DNA
TRBV20-1,TRBJ2-5,many,TRBD2,CSARDRGSGRLETQYF,TGCAGTGCTAGAGATCGGGGGAGCGGGAGGTTAGAGACCCAGTACTTC
TRBV29-1,TRBJ2-2,many,TRBD2,CSVALMGGGHTGELFF,TGCAGCGTTGCCCTAATGGGCGGGGGACACACCGGGGAGCTGTTTTTT
TRBV11-2,TRBJ2-3,many,TRBD2,CASSFRGGGHTDTQYF,TGTGCCAGCAGCTTCAGAGGCGGGGGGCACACAGATACGCAGTATTTT
TRBV29-1,TRBJ2-3,many,TRBD2,CSVGLGSSTTQYF,TGCAGCGTGGGACTAGGCTCTAGTACTACGCAGTATTTT
TRBV7-2,TRBJ2-6,many,TRBD1,CASSNRGSGANVLTF,TGTGCCAGCAGCAACAGGGGTTCTGGGGCCAACGTCCTGACTTTC
TRBV4-1,TRBJ2-5,-,TRBD1,CASSQTTGRETQYF,TGCGCCAGCAGCCAAACGACAGGGCGGGAGACCCAGTACTTC
TRBV7-2,TRBJ2-7,many,-,CASSLSRVDEQYF,TGTGCCAGCAGCTTAAGTAGGGTGGACGAGCAGTACTTC
TRBV18,TRBJ2-3,-,-,CASSGLTGTDTQYF,TGTGCCAGTTCGGGACTTACAGGCACAGATACGCAGTATTTT
TRBV5-1,TRBJ2-2,many,-,CASSPLIITGELFF,TGCGCCAGCAGCCCGCTTATTATCACCGGGGAGCTGTTTTTT
TRBV7-2,TRBJ1-3,many,TRBD1,CASSSRDRGHTIYF,TGTGCCAGCAGCTCCCGGGACAGGGGACACACCATATATTTT
TRBV6-2/TRBV6-3,TRBJ1-5,many,-,CASTPTGHGGLGGNQPQHF,TGTGCCAGCACTCCGACGGGCCACGGAGGTTTGGGCGGCAATCAGCCCCAGCATTTT
TRBV4-3,TRBJ1-4,many,-,CASSRGVTGTNEKLFF,TGCGCCAGCAGCCGAGGCGTGACAGGAACAAATGAAAAACTGTTTTTT
TRBV2,TRBJ1-4,-,-,CASNREKLFF,TGTGCCAGCAACCGGGAAAAACTGTTTTTT
TRBV21-1,TRBJ2-3,many,-,CASSTNSGPPGAQDTQYF,TGTGCCAGCAGCACAAATTCAGGTCCTCCGGGGGCACAAGATACGCAGTATTTT
TRBV4-3,TRBJ1-1,many,-,CASSQDWGNTEAFF,TGCGCCAGCAGCCAAGATTGGGGGAACACTGAAGCTTTCTTT
TRBV4-3,TRBJ2-5,many,-,CASSQVYPDSETQYF,TGCGCCAGCAGCCAAGTCTACCCGGACTCAGAGACCCAGTACTTC
TRBV7-2,TRBJ2-7,many,-,CASSLLRTANYEQYF,TGTGCCAGCAGCTTATTGCGGACAGCGAACTACGAGCAGTACTTC
TRBV4-2,TRBJ2-1,medium-sized,TRBD2,CASSPQRDYYNEQFF,TGTGCCAGCAGCCCTCAGCGGGACTACTACAATGAGCAGTTCTTC
TRBV5-5,TRBJ1-1,many,-,CASSLGHLNTEAFF,TGTGCCAGCAGCTTGGGACATTTGAACACTGAAGCTTTCTTT
TRBV11-2,TRBJ2-1,many,-,CASSFRGGSSYNEQFF,TGTGCCAGCAGCTTTAGAGGGGGAAGCTCCTACAATGAGCAGTTCTTC
TRBV29-1,TRBJ2-3,many,-,CSVVSGAFRDTQYF,TGCAGCGTTGTGTCAGGGGCCTTTCGAGATACGCAGTATTTT
TRBV4-1,TRBJ1-4,many,-,CASSYKGSTNEKLFF,TGCGCCAGCAGCTACAAGGGGTCAACTAATGAAAAACTGTTTTTT
TRBV6-5,TRBJ2-3,many,TRBD2,CASSYGLAGVDTQYF,TGTGCCAGCAGTTACGGGCTAGCGGGAGTGGATACGCAGTATTTT
TRBV27,TRBJ2-2,many,-,CASSLSSSTGELFF,TGTGCCAGCAGTTTATCCTCGAGCACCGGGGAGCTGTTTTTT
TRBV20-1,TRBJ1-1,many,-,CSAWGSLNTEAFF,TGCAGTGCTTGGGGCAGCTTGAACACTGAAGCTTTCTTT
TRBV18,TRBJ1-3,many,-,CASSLASGNTIYF,TGTGCCAGCTCCCTTGCCTCTGGAAACACCATATATTTT
TRBV7-3,TRBJ2-5,many,-,CASSAGPGQETQYF,TGTGCCAGCAGCGCTGGTCCGGGGCAAGAGACCCAGTACTTC
TRBV27,TRBJ1-2,many,-,CASSRSGAPMRGYTF,TGTGCCAGCAGTCGATCAGGGGCCCCGATGCGGGGCTACACCTTC
TRBV20-1,TRBJ2-1,many,-,CSATGRYNEQFF,TGCAGTGCGACCGGTCGTTACAATGAGCAGTTCTTC
TRBV9,TRBJ2-1,many,-,CASSMSLNVEQFF,TGTGCCAGCAGCATGTCGCTCAATGTAGAGCAGTTCTTC
TRBV7-2,TRBJ1-5,-,-,CASSLIDNQPQHF,TGTGCCAGCAGCTTAATAGACAATCAGCCCCAGCATTTT
TRBV20-1,TRBJ1-5,many,-,CSARVAGPNQPQHF,TGCAGTGCTAGGGTTGCGGGACCGAATCAGCCCCAGCATTTT
TRBV2,TRBJ2-7,few,-,CASIGRDGRSYEQYF,TGTGCCAGCATTGGGCGGGATGGTCGATCCTACGAGCAGTACTTC
TRBV10-3,TRBJ2-3,many,-,CATTVEDTQYF,TGTGCCACTACGGTGGAAGATACGCAGTATTTT
TRBV18,TRBJ2-5,few,-,CASSPRGQETQYF,TGTGCCAGCTCACCACGGGGTCAAGAGACCCAGTACTTC
TRBV18,TRBJ2-5,-,-,CASSPLPSGRQETQYF,TGTGCCAGCTCACCACTTCCCTCGGGCCGCCAAGAGACCCAGTACTTC
TRBV29-1,TRBJ2-1,many,TRBD2,CSADRAGGPINEQFF,TGCAGCGCCGACCGAGCGGGGGGGCCGATCAATGAGCAGTTCTTC
TRBV12-3/TRBV12-4,TRBJ1-1,many,-,CASSSPGLHRGEAFF,TGTGCCAGCAGTTCACCGGGGCTTCATAGGGGTGAAGCTTTCTTT
TRBV9,TRBJ2-1,many,-,CASNAGGIGYEQFF,TGTGCCAGCAACGCTGGGGGAATTGGCTATGAGCAGTTCTTC
TRBV2,TRBJ1-4,few,-,CASSRYNEKLFF,TGTGCCAGCAGCCGATATAATGAAAAACTGTTTTTT
TRBV18,TRBJ2-5,many,TRBD2,CASSPLAGYQETQYF,TGTGCCAGCTCACCTCTAGCGGGGTACCAAGAGACCCAGTACTTC
TRBV29-1,TRBJ1-2,many,TRBD1,CSVGGNYGYTF,TGCAGCGTAGGGGGCAACTATGGCTACACCTTC
TRBV12-3/TRBV12-4,TRBJ2-3,many,TRBD2,CASSPRLAGGLSTDTQYF,TGTGCCAGCAGTCCGCGACTAGCGGGGGGCCTTAGCACAGATACGCAGTATTTT
TRBV7-9,TRBJ1-1,many,-,CASSFGGMNTEAFF,TGTGCCAGCAGCTTCGGGGGGATGAACACTGAAGCTTTCTTT